Below, one T cell receptor (beta chain) is given with its context. The sample comes from a study of blood T cell repertoires in COVID-19. Looking at the study overall: Spain, Italy and the United States supplied samples that represented acute and convalescent COVID-19. The cDNA or gDNA used as material had been derived from T cells, B-cell-depleted T cells, or PBMCs.

J was trimmed by 6 bases and V by 10 bases; bases with no gene match: 3. CDR1 is MNHEY, CDR2 SVGAGI, per germline. The CDR3 has 11 residues. Methods used by the authors: For nucleated cells, counts were estimated from reference gene primer amplification. Repertoires were generated with immunoSEQ multiplex PCR, while TCRdb's copy carries only in-frame clones and drops some. V, J and clone size were drawn from that table, and D and trimming were deduced from the DNA. The sample has fewer than 250,000 clones, around 80% seen once. The sequencing input was peripheral blood. This sequence was found in a man aged 45-65 years with active or convalescent COVID-19. The genes are TRBV6-5 and TRBJ1-2; TRBD1 aligns across 9 bases. The chain's CDR3 is CATWTGDGYTF. Here the CDR3 DNA reads TGTGCCACCTGGACAGGGGATGGCTACACCTTC.